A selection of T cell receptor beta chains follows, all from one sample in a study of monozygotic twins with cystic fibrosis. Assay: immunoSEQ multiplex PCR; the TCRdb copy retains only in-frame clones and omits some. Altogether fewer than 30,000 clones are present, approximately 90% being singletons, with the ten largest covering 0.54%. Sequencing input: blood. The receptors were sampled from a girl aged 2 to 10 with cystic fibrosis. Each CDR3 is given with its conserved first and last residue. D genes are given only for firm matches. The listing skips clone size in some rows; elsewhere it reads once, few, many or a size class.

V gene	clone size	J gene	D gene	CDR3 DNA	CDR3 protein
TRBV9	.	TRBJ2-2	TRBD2	TGTGCCAGCCAACACGGACTAGCGGAATTTACCGGGGAGCTGTTTTTT	CASQHGLAEFTGELFF
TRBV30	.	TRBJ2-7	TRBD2	TGTGCCTGGAGGACTCTGTGGGAGGGAGGGCCCTACTACGAGCAGTACTTC	CAWRTLWEGGPYYEQYF
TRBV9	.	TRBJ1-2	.	TGTGCCAGTAGGCCGACAGACCTCTTCGGCTACACCTTC	CASRPTDLFGYTF
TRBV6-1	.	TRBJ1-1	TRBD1	TGTGCCAGCAGTGAAGCACCGACAGGGCTGGGGAACACTGAAGCTTTCTTT	CASSEAPTGLGNTEAFF
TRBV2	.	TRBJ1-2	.	TGTGCCAGCAGCGTCCGGGCGGATATAGGTGGCTACACCTTC	CASSVRADIGGYTF
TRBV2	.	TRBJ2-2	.	TGTGCCAGCAGTGGTGGAACCGGGGAGCTGTTTTTT	CASSGGTGELFF
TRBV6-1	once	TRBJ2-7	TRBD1	TGTGCCAGCAGTGAGAGGGACAGGTACGAGCAGTACTTC	CASSERDRYEQYF
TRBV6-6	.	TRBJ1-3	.	TGTGCCAGCAGTGTCACTGGAAACACCATATATTTT	CASSVTGNTIYF
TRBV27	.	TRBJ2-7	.	TGTGCCAGCAGTTTAGTAGGGGGGGCCTACGAGCAGTACTTC	CASSLVGGAYEQYF
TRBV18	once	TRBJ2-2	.	TGTGCCAGCTCGCCGACCGGGGAGCTGTTTTTT	CASSPTGELFF
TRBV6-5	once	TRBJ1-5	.	TGTGCCAAAGAGGACCTCAATCAGCCCCAGCATTTT	CAKEDLNQPQHF
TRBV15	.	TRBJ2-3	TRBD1	TGTGCCACCGGGTTACGGACAGGGAGCACAGATACGCAGTATTTT	CATGLRTGSTDTQYF
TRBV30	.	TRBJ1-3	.	TGTGCCTGGAATCTAGGGGCTGGAGCCCTCTCTGGAAACACCATATATTTT	CAWNLGAGALSGNTIYF
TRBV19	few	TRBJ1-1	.	TGTGCCAGTAGTATTGGGGGGGCTGAAGCTTTCTTT	CASSIGGAEAFF
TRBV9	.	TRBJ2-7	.	TGTGCCAGCAGCGTGAGGACAGTCACCTACGAGCAGTACTTC	CASSVRTVTYEQYF
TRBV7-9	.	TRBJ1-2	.	TGTGCCAGCAGCTCCCGAGGCTTGGGCGGCTACACCTTC	CASSSRGLGGYTF
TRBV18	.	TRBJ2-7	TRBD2	TGTGCCAGCTCTCCGATGACTAGCGGGGGCCCCTACGAGCAGTACTTC	CASSPMTSGGPYEQYF
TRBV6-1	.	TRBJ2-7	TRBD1	TGTGCCAGCACTTACAGGGGCTCCTACGAGCAGTACTTC	CASTYRGSYEQYF
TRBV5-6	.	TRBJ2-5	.	TGTGCCAGCAGCTTGACCCTCTTGGGGCGATCCCAAGAGACCCAGTACTTC	CASSLTLLGRSQETQYF
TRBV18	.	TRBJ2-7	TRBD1	TGTGCCAGCTCACCACTCCAGGGGGCCTACGAGCAGTACTTC	CASSPLQGAYEQYF
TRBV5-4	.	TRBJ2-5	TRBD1	TGTGCCAGCCATCCAAGGACAGGGGGAGGGGAGACCCAGTACTTC	CASHPRTGGGETQYF
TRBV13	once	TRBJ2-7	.	TGTGCCAGCAGCTCCGATGGACAGCCCTACGAGCAGTACTTC	CASSSDGQPYEQYF
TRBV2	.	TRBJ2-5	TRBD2	TGTGCCAGCAGTGAACTAGCGGGGGTAGGTCGAGAGACCCAGTACTTC	CASSELAGVGRETQYF
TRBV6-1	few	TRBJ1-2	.	TGTGCCAGCAGTCAAGAGGCGGCAGCCTCTAACTATGGCTACACCTTC	CASSQEAAASNYGYTF